This T cell receptor beta chain emerged from a study of cytotoxic CD8 clonotypes in ibrutinib-treated CLL. Overall study findings and caveats: Baseline values of clonality outstripped age-matched healthy donors and followed circulating CD8+ T-cell counts. Clonality went up at ibrutinib response and then declined back toward baseline at progression. The public clonotypes identified were infrequent and showed contraction or stability on treatment.

This clone was seen a handful of times. As yet, its antigen is unknown. With sequencing, the targeted depth ranged from 1 in 200,000 to 1 in 1 million T cells. Only in-frame clones appear in the TCRdb table, and some are missing; sequencing was by immunoSEQ multiplex PCR. The sample holds tens of thousands of clones, 49% seen once. The CDR3 sequence is 15 residues long. Unmatched junction bases numbered 6, after V lost 3 bases and J lost 4 bases. Germline-derived CDR1 and CDR2 are SGHDN and FVKESK. This clonotype originated in a human donor with chronic lymphocytic leukemia. The genes are TRBV14 and TRBJ2-7, with 10 bases aligning to TRBD1. This sample comprised PBMCs, obtained before ibrutinib treatment. As DNA, the CDR3 is TGTGCCAGCAGCCACCAAGACAGGGGGCCGTACGAGCAGTACTTC. The encoded protein is CASSHQDRGPYEQYF.